This T cell receptor (beta chain) was captured in a study of beta chain features in type 1 diabetes. The CDR3 length is 19 residues. With V trimmed by 3 bases and J by 4 bases, 11 bases remained unmatched. Per the germline V gene, CDR1 is SGHRS and CDR2 is YFSETQ. This clone was counted only a few times. Its antigen is undetermined. Reverse transcription of all isolated RNA meant that expressed TCRB transcripts were sequenced. Some clones are missing from TCRdb's copy, which holds only in-frame ones; the method was immunoSEQ multiplex PCR. The table shows about 930,000 clones, with roughly a sixth occurring only once. Study results and limitations: PCR could preferentially amplify shorter templates, alike in patients and controls.

The sequencing input was naive CD4+ T cells from blood. This chain links TRBV5-1 with TRBJ2-2, with 14 bases lining up with TRBD2. The source of this sequence is a woman between 18 and 29 years old in good health. The DNA for the CDR3 is TGCGCCAGCAGCTCGGGCATGGGACTAGCGGGAGTTCGCACCGGGGAGCTGTTTTTT. It specifies CASSSGMGLAGVRTGELFF.